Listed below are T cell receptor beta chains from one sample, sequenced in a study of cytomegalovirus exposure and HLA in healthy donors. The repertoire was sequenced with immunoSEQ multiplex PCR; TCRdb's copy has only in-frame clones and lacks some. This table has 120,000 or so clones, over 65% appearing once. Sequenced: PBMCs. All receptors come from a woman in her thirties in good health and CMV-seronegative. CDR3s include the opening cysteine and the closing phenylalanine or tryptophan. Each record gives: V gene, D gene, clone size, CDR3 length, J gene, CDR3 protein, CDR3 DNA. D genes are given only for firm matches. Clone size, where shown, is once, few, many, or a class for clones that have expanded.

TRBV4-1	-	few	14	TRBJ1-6	CASSHAGDNSPLHF	TGCGCCAGCAGCCACGCAGGGGATAATTCACCCCTCCACTTT
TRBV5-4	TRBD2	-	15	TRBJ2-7	CASSLVGLAAGEQYF	TGTGCCAGCAGCTTGGTAGGACTAGCTGCCGGCGAGCAGTACTTC
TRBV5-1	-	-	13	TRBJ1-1	CASSLQGGREAFF	TGCGCCAGCAGCTTACAGGGCGGGAGAGAAGCTTTCTTT
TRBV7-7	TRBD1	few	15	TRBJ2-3	CASSVDRGRSDTQYF	TGTGCCAGCAGCGTGGACAGGGGGCGATCAGATACGCAGTATTTT
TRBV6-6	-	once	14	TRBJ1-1	CASSYGGGNTEAFF	TGTGCCAGCAGTTACGGGGGGGGGAACACTGAAGCTTTCTTT
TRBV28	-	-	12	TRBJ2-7	CASSFGFYEQYF	TGTGCCAGCAGTTTCGGGTTCTACGAGCAGTACTTC
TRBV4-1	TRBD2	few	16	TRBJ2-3	CASRGLAEVSTDTQYF	TGCGCCAGCCGGGGACTAGCGGAAGTCTCCACAGATACGCAGTATTTT
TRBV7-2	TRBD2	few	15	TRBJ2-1	CASRPSGRAYNEQFF	TGTGCCAGCAGACCAAGCGGGAGGGCCTACAATGAGCAGTTCTTC
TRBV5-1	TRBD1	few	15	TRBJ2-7	CASSLGDRGTYEQYF	TGCGCCAGCAGCTTGGGAGACAGGGGTACGTACGAGCAGTACTTC
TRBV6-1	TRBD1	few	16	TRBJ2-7	CASSALTQGNSYEQYF	TGTGCCAGCAGTGCACTAACACAGGGGAACTCCTACGAGCAGTACTTC
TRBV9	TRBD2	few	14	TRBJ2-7	CASSVGSSGIEQYF	TGTGCCAGCAGCGTAGGTTCTAGCGGGATCGAGCAGTACTTC
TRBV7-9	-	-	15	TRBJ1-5	CASRPSGGIDQPQHF	TGTGCCAGCAGGCCCTCGGGGGGTATCGATCAGCCCCAGCATTTT
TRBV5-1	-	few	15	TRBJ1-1	CASSQLDITNTEAFF	TGCGCCAGCAGCCAACTGGACATAACGAACACTGAAGCTTTCTTT
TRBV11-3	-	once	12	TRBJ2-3	CASSRRQGGQYF	TGTGCCAGCAGCAGGAGACAGGGAGGGCAGTATTTT
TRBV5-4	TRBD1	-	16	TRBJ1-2	CASTSGVGRQGGGYTF	TGTGCCAGCACCTCGGGGGTCGGCAGACAGGGCGGAGGCTACACCTTC
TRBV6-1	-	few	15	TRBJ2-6	CASSETATGANVLTF	TGTGCCAGCAGTGAGACAGCGACTGGGGCCAACGTCCTGACTTTC
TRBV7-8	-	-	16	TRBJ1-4	CASSTPDGVANEKLFF	TGTGCCAGCAGCACCCCAGACGGGGTAGCTAATGAAAAACTGTTTTTT
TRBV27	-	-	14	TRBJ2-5	CASSSRWGGETQYF	TGTGCCAGCAGCAGTCGGTGGGGAGGAGAGACCCAGTACTTC
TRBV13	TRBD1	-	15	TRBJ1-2	CASSFPGGAWSGYTF	TGTGCCAGCAGCTTTCCAGGGGGCGCCTGGAGTGGCTACACCTTC
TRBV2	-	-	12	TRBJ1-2	CASSVEIYGYTF	TGTGCCAGCAGTGTCGAGATTTATGGCTACACCTTC
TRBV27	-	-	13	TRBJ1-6	CASSSTYNSPLHF	TGTGCCAGCAGTTCCACCTATAATTCACCCCTCCACTTT
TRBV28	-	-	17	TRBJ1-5	CASSLVSPDRSNQPQHF	TGTGCCAGCAGTTTGGTCTCCCCGGACAGAAGCAATCAGCCCCAGCATTTT
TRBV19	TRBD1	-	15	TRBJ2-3	CASSIVQGATDTQYF	TGTGCCAGTAGTATAGTACAGGGGGCAACAGATACGCAGTACTTT
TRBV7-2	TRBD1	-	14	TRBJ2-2	CASSTWGQVGELFF	TGTGCCAGCAGCACCTGGGGACAGGTCGGGGAGCTGTTTTTT
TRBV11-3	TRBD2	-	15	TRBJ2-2	CASSVASGGFGELFF	TGTGCCAGCAGTGTGGCTAGCGGGGGCTTCGGGGAGCTGTTTTTT
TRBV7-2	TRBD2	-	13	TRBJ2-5	CASSPSGGEAQYF	TGTGCCAGCAGCCCTAGCGGGGGGGAGGCCCAGTACTTC
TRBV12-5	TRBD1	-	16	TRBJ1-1	CASGLAQGAEITEAFF	TGTGCTAGTGGTTTAGCGCAGGGGGCCGAGATAACTGAAGCTTTCTTT